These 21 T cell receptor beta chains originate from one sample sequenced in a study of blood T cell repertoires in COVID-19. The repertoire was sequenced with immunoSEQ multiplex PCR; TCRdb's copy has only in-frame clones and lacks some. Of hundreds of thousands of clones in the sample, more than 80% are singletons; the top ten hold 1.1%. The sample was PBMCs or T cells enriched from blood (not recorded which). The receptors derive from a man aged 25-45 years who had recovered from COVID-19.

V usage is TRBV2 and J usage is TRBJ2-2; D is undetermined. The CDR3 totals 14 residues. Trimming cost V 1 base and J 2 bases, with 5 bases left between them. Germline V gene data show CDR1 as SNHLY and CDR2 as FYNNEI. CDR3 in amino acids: CASSEGSNTGELFF. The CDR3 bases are TGTGCCAGCAGTGAAGGCAGTAACACCGGGGAGCTGTTTTTT.

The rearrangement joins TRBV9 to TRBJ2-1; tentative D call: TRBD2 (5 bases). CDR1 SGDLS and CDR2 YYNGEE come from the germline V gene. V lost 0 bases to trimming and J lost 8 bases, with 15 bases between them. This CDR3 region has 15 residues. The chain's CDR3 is CASSVATGSVDEQFF. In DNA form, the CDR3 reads TGTGCCAGCAGCGTAGCTACGGGGTCGGTGGATGAGCAGTTCTTC.

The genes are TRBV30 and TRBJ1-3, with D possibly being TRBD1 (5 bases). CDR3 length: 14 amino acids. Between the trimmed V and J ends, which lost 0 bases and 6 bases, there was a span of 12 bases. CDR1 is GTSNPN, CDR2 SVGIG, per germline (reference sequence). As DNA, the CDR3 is TGTGCCTGGAGTGTGGACAAGGAAGAAAACACCATATATTTT. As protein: CAWSVDKEENTIYF.

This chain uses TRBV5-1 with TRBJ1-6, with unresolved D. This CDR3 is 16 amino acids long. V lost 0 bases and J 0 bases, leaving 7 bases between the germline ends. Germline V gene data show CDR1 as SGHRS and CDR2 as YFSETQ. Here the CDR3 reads CASSLGSSSYNSPLHF. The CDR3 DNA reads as TGCGCCAGCAGCTTGGGGTCCAGCTCCTATAATTCACCCCTCCACTTT. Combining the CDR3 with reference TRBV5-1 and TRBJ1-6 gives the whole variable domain KAGVTQTPRYLIKTRGQQVTLSCSPISGHRSVSWYQQTPGQGLQFLFEYFSETQRNKGNFPGRFSGRQFSNSRSEMNVSTLELGDSALYLCASSLGSSSYNSPLHFGNGTRLTVT.

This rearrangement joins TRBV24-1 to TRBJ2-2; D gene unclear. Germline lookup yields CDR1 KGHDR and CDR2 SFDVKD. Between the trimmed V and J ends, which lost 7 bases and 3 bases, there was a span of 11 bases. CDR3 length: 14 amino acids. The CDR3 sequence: CATREGGYTGELFF. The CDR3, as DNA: TGTGCCACCAGGGAAGGCGGATACACCGGGGAGCTGTTTTTT.

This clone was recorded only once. CDR3 in DNA: TGTGCCAGACTACCATTACTAGTTTTTAGTTACGAGCAGTACTTC. This gives the protein CARLPLLVFSYEQYF. The rearrangement uses TRBV28 and TRBJ2-7; TRBD2 is a possible D gene (5 bases). CDR1 and CDR2 from the germline V gene are MDHEN and SYDVKM. V dropped 9 bases and J dropped 4 bases, with 22 bases sitting between them. The CDR3 is 15 amino acids. Supplemented by reference TRBV28 and TRBJ2-7, the full variable domain reads DVKVTQSSRYLVKRTGEKVFLECVQDMDHENMFWYRQDPGLGLRLIYFSYDVKMKEKGDIPEGYSVSREKKERFSLILESASTNQTSMYLCARLPLLVFSYEQYFGPGTRLTVT.

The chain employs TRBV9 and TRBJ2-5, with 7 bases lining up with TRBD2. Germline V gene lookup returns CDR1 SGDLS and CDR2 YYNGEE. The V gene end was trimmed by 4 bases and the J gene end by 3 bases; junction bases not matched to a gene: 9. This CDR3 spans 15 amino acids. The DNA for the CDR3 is TGTGCCAGCAGCCCCCCAGGTACTAGCGAAGAGACCCAGTACTTC. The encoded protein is CASSPPGTSEETQYF.

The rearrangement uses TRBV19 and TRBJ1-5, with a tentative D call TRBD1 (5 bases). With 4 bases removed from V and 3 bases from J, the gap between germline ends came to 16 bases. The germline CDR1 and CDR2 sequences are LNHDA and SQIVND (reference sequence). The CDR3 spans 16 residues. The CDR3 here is CASSTIQATYNQPQHF. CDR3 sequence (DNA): TGTGCCAGTAGTACCATACAGGCGACTTACAATCAGCCCCAGCATTTT.

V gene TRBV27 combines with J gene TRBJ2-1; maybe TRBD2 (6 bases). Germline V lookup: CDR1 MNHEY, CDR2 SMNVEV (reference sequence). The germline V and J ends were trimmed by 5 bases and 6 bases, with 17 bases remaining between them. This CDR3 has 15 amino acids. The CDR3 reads CASSPQWGESNEQFF. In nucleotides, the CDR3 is TGTGCCAGCAGTCCTCAATGGGGGGAAAGCAATGAGCAGTTCTTC.

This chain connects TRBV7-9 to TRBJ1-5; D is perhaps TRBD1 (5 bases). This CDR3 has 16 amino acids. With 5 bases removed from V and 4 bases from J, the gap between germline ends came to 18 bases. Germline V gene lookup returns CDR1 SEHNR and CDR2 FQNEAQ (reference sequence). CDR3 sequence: CASSLEGGAMNQPQHF. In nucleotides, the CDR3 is TGTGCCAGCAGCCTAGAAGGAGGGGCGATGAATCAGCCCCAGCATTTT.

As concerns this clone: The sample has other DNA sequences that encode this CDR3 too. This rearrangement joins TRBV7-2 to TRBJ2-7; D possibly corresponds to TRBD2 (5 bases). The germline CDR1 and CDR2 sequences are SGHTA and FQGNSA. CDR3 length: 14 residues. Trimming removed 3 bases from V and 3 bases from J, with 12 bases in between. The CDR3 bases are TGTGCCAGCAGCTTGGAGTCTAGCAGCTACGAGCAGTACTTC. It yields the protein CASSLESSSYEQYF.

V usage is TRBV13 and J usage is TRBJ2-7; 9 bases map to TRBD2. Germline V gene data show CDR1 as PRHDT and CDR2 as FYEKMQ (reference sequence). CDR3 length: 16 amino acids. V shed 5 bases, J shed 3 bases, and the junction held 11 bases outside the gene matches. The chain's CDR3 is CASSAPTSGPHYEQYF. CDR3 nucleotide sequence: TGTGCCAGCAGCGCACCAACTAGCGGGCCACACTACGAGCAGTACTTC.

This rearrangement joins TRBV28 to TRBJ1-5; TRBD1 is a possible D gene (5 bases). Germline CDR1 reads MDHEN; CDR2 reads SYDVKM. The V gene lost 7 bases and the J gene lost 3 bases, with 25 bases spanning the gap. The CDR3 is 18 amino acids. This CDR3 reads CASTGPPSVPRDNQPQHF. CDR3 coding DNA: TGTGCCAGCACCGGCCCCCCATCGGTACCCAGGGACAATCAGCCCCAGCATTTT.

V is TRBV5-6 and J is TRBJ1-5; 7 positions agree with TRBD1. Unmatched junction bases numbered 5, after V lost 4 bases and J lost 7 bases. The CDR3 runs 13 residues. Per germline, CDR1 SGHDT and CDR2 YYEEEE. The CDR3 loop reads CASSIGQAQPQHF. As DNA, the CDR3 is TGTGCCAGCAGCATAGGACAGGCCCAGCCCCAGCATTTT.

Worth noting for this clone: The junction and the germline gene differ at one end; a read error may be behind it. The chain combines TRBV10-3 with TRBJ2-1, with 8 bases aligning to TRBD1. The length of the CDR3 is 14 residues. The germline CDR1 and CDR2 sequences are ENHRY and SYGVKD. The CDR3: CAIGDRGEYNEQFF. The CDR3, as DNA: TGTGCCATCGGTGACAGGGGCGAGTACAATGAGCAGTTCTTC.

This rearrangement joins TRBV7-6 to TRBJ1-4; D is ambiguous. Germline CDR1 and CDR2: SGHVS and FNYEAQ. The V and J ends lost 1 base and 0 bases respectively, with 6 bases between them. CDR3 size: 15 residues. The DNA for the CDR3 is TGTGCCAGCAGCTTAGGGCAAACAACTAATGAAAAACTGTTTTTT. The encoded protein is CASSLGQTTNEKLFF.

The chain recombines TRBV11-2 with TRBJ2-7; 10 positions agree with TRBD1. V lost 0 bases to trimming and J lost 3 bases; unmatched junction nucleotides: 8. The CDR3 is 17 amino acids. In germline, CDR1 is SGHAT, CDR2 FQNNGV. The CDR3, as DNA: TGTGCCAGCAGCTTAGATGTTTGGGGGACAGGGGTCTACGAGCAGTACTTC. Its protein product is CASSLDVWGTGVYEQYF.

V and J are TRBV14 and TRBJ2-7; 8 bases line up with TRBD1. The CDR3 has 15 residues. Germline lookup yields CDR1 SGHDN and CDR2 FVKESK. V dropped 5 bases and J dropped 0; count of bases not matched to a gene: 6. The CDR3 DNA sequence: TGTGCCAGCAGCAAGACAGGGGCCCCCTCCTACGAGCAGTACTTC. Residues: CASSKTGAPSYEQYF.

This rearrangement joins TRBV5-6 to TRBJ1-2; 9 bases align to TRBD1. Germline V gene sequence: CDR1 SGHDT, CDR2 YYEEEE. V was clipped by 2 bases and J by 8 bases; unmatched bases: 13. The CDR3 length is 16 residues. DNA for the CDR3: TGTGCCAGCAGCTTTCAGTCCACAGGGGGCGCGGAGGGCTACACCTTC. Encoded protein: CASSFQSTGGAEGYTF. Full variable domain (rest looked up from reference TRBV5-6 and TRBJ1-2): DAGVTQSPTHLIKTRGQQVTLRCSPKSGHDTVSWYQQALGQGPQFIFQYYEEEERQRGNFPDRFSGHQFPNYSSELNVNALLLGDSALYLCASSFQSTGGAEGYTFGSGTRLTVV.

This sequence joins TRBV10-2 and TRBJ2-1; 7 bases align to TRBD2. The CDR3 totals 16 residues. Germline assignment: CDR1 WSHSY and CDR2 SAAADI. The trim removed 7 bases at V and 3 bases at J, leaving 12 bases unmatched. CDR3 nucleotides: TGCGCCAGCACTCTGTCCACTGGGGACTACTACAATGAGCAGTTCTTC. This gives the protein CASTLSTGDYYNEQFF.

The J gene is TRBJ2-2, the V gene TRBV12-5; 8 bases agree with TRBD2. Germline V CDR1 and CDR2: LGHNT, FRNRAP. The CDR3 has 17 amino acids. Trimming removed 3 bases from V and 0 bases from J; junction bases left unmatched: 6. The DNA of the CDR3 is TGTGCTAGTGGTTTTAGCGGGAAGGACGCGAACACCGGGGAGCTGTTTTTT. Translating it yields CASGFSGKDANTGELFF.